This entry lists 25 T cell receptor beta chains sequenced from one sample in a study of CD8+ T cells in alopecia areata. Isolated RNA was reverse transcribed into cDNA used as the sequencing template. Assay used: immunoSEQ multiplex PCR; TCRdb lists only in-frame clones, some missing. The sample lists some 100,000 clones, 55% to 65% occurring once. Input material: CD4+ T cells sorted from blood. These receptors were taken from a human donor in good health.

The chain couples TRBV29-1 to TRBJ1-2; no definite D call. In germline, CDR1 is SQVTM, CDR2 ANQGSEA. V was cut by 3 bases and J by 10 bases, with 3 bases left in between. The CDR3 has 8 residues. The CDR3 bases are TGCAGCGTTGACGCCTACACCTTC. Translated, it gives CSVDAYTF.

CDR3 DNA sequence: TGTGCCTGGAGTAAGACAGGGAACAGCAATCAGCCCCAGCATTTT. Translating gives CAWSKTGNSNQPQHF. The gene calls are TRBV30 and TRBJ1-5; 7 bases fit TRBD1. The CDR3 has 15 amino acids. Per the germline V gene, CDR1 is GTSNPN and CDR2 is SVGIG (reference sequence). The V and J ends lost 2 bases and 1 base, in that order; junction bases with no gene match: 5.

This clone was observed once. The chain is built from TRBV11-2 and TRBJ1-1; tentative D call: TRBD1 (5 bases). This CDR3 contains 14 residues. V dropped 5 bases and J dropped 0 bases, with 10 bases sitting between them. CDR1 SGHAT and CDR2 FQNNGV come from the germline V gene. Here the CDR3 DNA reads TGTGCCAGCAGCCCCGGGACTCTGAACACTGAAGCTTTCTTT. It encodes CASSPGTLNTEAFF.

In its sample, this clone was seen once. The chain has TRBV6-1 and TRBJ2-7, with D tentatively TRBD2 (5 bases). The CDR3 sequence is 15 residues long. Per the germline V gene, CDR1 is MNHNS and CDR2 is SASEGT. V lost 4 bases and J 5 bases, leaving 18 bases between the germline ends. The CDR3 DNA sequence: TGTGCCAGCAGTGTTGGAGGCGAAACCTGGGACGAGCAGTACTTC. Its translation is CASSVGGETWDEQYF.

The V and J genes are TRBV9 and TRBJ2-5; D remains ambiguous. Trimming took 3 bases from V and 2 from J, leaving 2 bases between them. CDR3 length: 11 amino acids. Germline V gene data show CDR1 as SGDLS and CDR2 as YYNGEE. The CDR3 is CASSAQETQYF. CDR3 nucleotide sequence: TGTGCCAGCAGCGCGCAAGAGACCCAGTACTTC.

The genes are TRBV5-4 and TRBJ1-2; D unresolved. The CDR3 is made up of 13 amino acids. The V gene lost 1 base and the J gene lost 2 bases, with 6 bases spanning the gap. Germline V gene data show CDR1 as SGHNT and CDR2 as YYREEE (reference sequence). The CDR3 nucleotides read TGTGCCAGCAGCTTGCAAGGGAACTATGGCTACACCTTC. Translating gives CASSLQGNYGYTF. The complete variable domain, with remaining parts taken from reference TRBV5-4 and TRBJ1-2, reads ETGVTQSPTHLIKTRGQQVTLRCSSQSGHNTVSWYQQALGQGPQFIFQYYREEENGRGNFPPRFSGLQFPNYSSELNVNALELDDSALYLCASSLQGNYGYTFGSGTRLTVV.

This sequence joins TRBV7-6 and TRBJ2-3; 8 bases match TRBD2. The CDR3 runs 16 residues. Trimming removed 2 bases from V and 1 base from J; junction bases left unmatched: 5. Germline V CDR1 and CDR2: SGHVS, FNYEAQ. The CDR3 loop is CASSLMVGGGTDTQYF. The CDR3 nucleotides read TGTGCCAGCAGCTTAATGGTCGGGGGGGGCACAGATACGCAGTATTTT.

This clone was seen more than once but under ten times. V is TRBV5-4 and J is TRBJ1-1; the D gene is possibly TRBD1 (5 bases). CDR3 size: 13 residues. Germline V lookup: CDR1 SGHNT, CDR2 YYREEE (reference sequence). The ends were cut back, 4 bases at V and 7 bases at J, with 14 bases in the middle. The CDR3: CASSVGQGNEAFF. CDR3 in DNA: TGTGCCAGCAGCGTCGGGCAGGGCAATGAAGCTTTCTTT.

The CDR3 nucleotides read TGTGCCAGCATCCCCCTCGGGAATCAGCCCCAGCATTTT. Its translation is CASIPLGNQPQHF. The gene calls are TRBV7-9 and TRBJ1-5; D unclear. This CDR3 region has 13 residues. The V end was cut by 7 bases, the J end by 4 bases, with 11 bases between. CDR1 and CDR2 from the germline V gene are SEHNR and FQNEAQ (reference sequence).

This sequence joins TRBV29-1 and TRBJ2-1, with 9 bases matching TRBD1. The CDR3 has 14 amino acids. Germline CDR1 SQVTM, CDR2 ANQGSEA. V lost 7 bases to trimming and J lost 5 bases; unmatched junction nucleotides: 9. DNA for the CDR3: TGCAGCGCCCCCACAGGGGGCGGGCACAATGAGCAGTTCTTC. It encodes CSAPTGGGHNEQFF.

This clone was detected only a few times. The chain is built from TRBV7-9 and TRBJ1-1; a weak D match, TRBD1 (5 bases). Germline values: CDR1 SEHNR, CDR2 FQNEAQ (reference sequence). V lost 5 bases to trimming and J lost 2 bases, with 9 bases between them. This CDR3 contains 13 residues. The CDR3 region has the DNA TGTGCCAGCAGCCGGGGGGGAAACACTGAAGCTTTCTTT. This codes for CASSRGGNTEAFF.

The chain is built from TRBV6-5 and TRBJ2-5; 12 nucleotides line up with TRBD1. V lost 5 bases to trimming and J lost 5 bases; unmatched junction nucleotides: 6. The CDR3 covers 15 residues. Looked up from germline, CDR1 is MNHEY and CDR2 is SVGAGI. The DNA for the CDR3 is TGTGCCAGCAGTCGGGGGACAGGGGGCTGGGAGACCCAGTACTTC. Amino acid sequence: CASSRGTGGWETQYF.

CDR3 nucleotides: TGCAGTGCTACCCTCTCCTACGAGCAGTACTTC. Its protein product is CSATLSYEQYF. This rearrangement joins TRBV20-1 to TRBJ2-7; the D is unclear. The V and J ends lost 4 bases and 0 bases respectively, with 4 bases between them. The CDR3 consists of 11 residues. Looked up from germline, CDR1 is DFQATT and CDR2 is SNEGSKA (reference sequence).

The rearrangement links TRBV15 to TRBJ2-2, with 7 bases fitting TRBD1. The germline gives CDR1 LNHNV, CDR2 YYDKDF (reference sequence). With 4 bases clipped from V and 4 bases from J, the junction kept 9 bases outside the gene matches. CDR3 length: 16 amino acids. The CDR3 sequence: CATSKPNRGFTGELFF. CDR3 nucleotide sequence: TGTGCCACCAGCAAACCGAACAGGGGTTTCACCGGGGAGCTGTTTTTT.

The chain recombines TRBV5-1 with TRBJ2-1; possible D gene TRBD1, 6 bases. This CDR3 has 16 residues. The germline gives CDR1 SGHRS, CDR2 YFSETQ. V shed 3 bases and J shed 0 bases, with 13 bases lying between them. The CDR3 loop is CASSSKQGSSYNEQFF. CDR3 bases: TGCGCCAGCAGCTCCAAACAGGGTAGCTCCTACAATGAGCAGTTCTTC.

The chain combines TRBV2 with TRBJ2-2; D uncertain. V lost 6 bases and J 0 bases, leaving 8 bases between the germline ends. Per the germline V gene, CDR1 is SNHLY and CDR2 is FYNNEI. The CDR3 is made up of 14 amino acids. CDR3 in amino acids: CASRKGSNTGELFF. CDR3 bases: TGTGCCAGCAGGAAAGGGTCGAACACCGGGGAGCTGTTTTTT.

This clone appeared a single time. This rearrangement joins TRBV4-2 to TRBJ2-2; 11 nucleotides line up with TRBD2. V was pared by 1 base and J by 0 bases, with 10 bases of the junction left unmatched. Germline V gene lookup returns CDR1 LGHNA and CDR2 YNFKEQ. CDR3 length equals 20 residues. CDR3 DNA: TGTGCCAGCAGCCAAGGGTGGGCTAGCGGGGGGCATACGAACACCGGGGAGCTGTTTTTT. The encoded protein is CASSQGWASGGHTNTGELFF.

This clone occurred a few times. This chain links TRBV7-9 with TRBJ1-1; D might be TRBD1 (5 bases). The CDR3 covers 14 residues. The V end lost 5 bases, the J end lost 2 bases, and 12 bases lay between the germline ends. In germline, CDR1 is SEHNR, CDR2 FQNEAQ (reference sequence). The CDR3 bases are TGTGCCAGCAGCAGGTACAGGTTTAACACTGAAGCTTTCTTT. This sequence encodes CASSRYRFNTEAFF.

The J gene is TRBJ1-6, the V gene TRBV5-1; D ambiguous. Germline V gene sequence: CDR1 SGHRS, CDR2 YFSETQ. The CDR3 runs 12 residues. V lost 4 bases, J lost 13 bases, and 12 bases lay in between. CDR3 coding DNA: TGCGCCAGCAGCATGGGCCGTGGTCCCCTCCACTTT. It codes for CASSMGRGPLHF. The full variable domain, its missing parts supplied by reference TRBV5-1 and TRBJ1-6, is KAGVTQTPRYLIKTRGQQVTLSCSPISGHRSVSWYQQTPGQGLQFLFEYFSETQRNKGNFPGRFSGRQFSNSRSEMNVSTLELGDSALYLCASSMGRGPLHFGNGTRLTVT.

The chain has TRBV29-1 and TRBJ2-2, with D unclear. The germline V gene encodes CDR1 SQVTM and CDR2 ANQGSEA. This CDR3 is built from 11 residues. Trimming took off 7 bases at V and 3 bases at J, with 6 bases between the two ends. CDR3 sequence reads: CSGGHTGELFF. Written as DNA, the CDR3 is TGCAGCGGAGGCCACACCGGGGAGCTGTTTTTT.

V and J are TRBV2 and TRBJ2-7, with a weak D call TRBD2 (5 bases). CDR1 and CDR2 (germline): SNHLY, FYNNEI. The V end was cut by 7 bases, the J end by 0 bases, with 10 bases between. This CDR3 comprises 13 residues. The CDR3 is CASKLEGSYEQYF. The CDR3 DNA is TGTGCCAGCAAATTAGAGGGCTCCTACGAGCAGTACTTC. Drawing the rest from reference TRBV2 and TRBJ2-7, the complete variable domain is EPEVTQTPSHQVTQMGQEVILRCVPISNHLYFYWYRQILGQKVEFLVSFYNNEISEKSEIFDDQFSVERPDGSNFTLKIRSTKLEDSAMYFCASKLEGSYEQYFGPGTRLTVT.

The chain combines TRBV29-1 with TRBJ1-2, with TRBD1 identical over 8 bases. Unmatched junction bases numbered 8, after V lost 6 bases and J lost 5 bases. Germline lookup yields CDR1 SQVTM and CDR2 ANQGSEA. This CDR3 spans 13 amino acids. Written as DNA, the CDR3 is TGCAGCGTGCGGACAGGGTATGGGTATGGCTACACCTTC. It encodes CSVRTGYGYGYTF.

CDR3 DNA sequence: TGTGCCAGCAACCCCCTAGGCAATGAGCAGTTCTTC. It is translated as CASNPLGNEQFF. The J gene is TRBJ2-1, the V gene TRBV2; D remains ambiguous. CDR1 and CDR2 (germline): SNHLY, FYNNEI. The V and J ends lost 7 bases and 6 bases respectively, with 10 bases between them. The CDR3 extends over 12 amino acids.

This chain connects TRBV7-9 to TRBJ1-5; no definite D call. This CDR3 is built from 17 residues. Germline loops: CDR1 SEHNR, CDR2 FQNEAQ (reference sequence). V was cut by 5 bases and J by 1 base, with 18 bases left in between. The CDR3 is CASSRTDMGLSNQPQHF. CDR3 DNA sequence: TGTGCCAGCAGCCGTACCGACATGGGCCTGAGCAATCAGCCCCAGCATTTT.

The V gene is TRBV29-1, the J gene TRBJ2-4; D gene unclear. V shed 6 bases and J shed 5 bases, with 5 bases lying between them. The CDR3 runs to 10 residues. CDR1 and CDR2 from the germline V gene are SQVTM and ANQGSEA. CDR3 sequence: CSVRQNIQYF. CDR3 nucleotide sequence: TGCAGCGTGCGTCAAAACATTCAGTACTTC.